The clone carrying this TCR beta chain has just a few counts. Antigen unknown. This record comes from a study of vaccination and CD4 T cells after COVID-19. Germline loops: CDR1 MDHEN, CDR2 SYDVKM. This CDR3 spans 14 amino acids. The V end was cut by 3 bases, the J end by 8 bases, with 16 bases between. With the Oncomine TCR Beta short-read assay, DNA from cultured CD4+ T cells was sequenced. TCRdb fed the PCR reads into MiXCR, producing one record per CDR3 protein. The sample lists some 11,000 distinct CDR3 sequences; around a third were seen once. Whole-study results and caveats: In convalescent patients, 304 of 307 vaccine-specific clones were mono-reactive for SARS-CoV-2 spike. Sampling was limited to relatively few convalescent patients, with no early post-infection timepoints studied.

Stated treatment: roughly 10-day PBMC culture with coronavirus spike peptide pools or control peptides (ViraFEST assay). Specimen: CD4+ T cells from blood, cultured in vitro. This receptor was taken from a human donor who had recovered from COVID-19. The chain links TRBV28 to TRBJ1-1; D perhaps matches TRBD1 (5 bases). CDR3 in amino acids: CASSLGLPRGEAFF. The CDR3 bases are TGTGCCAGCAGTTTGGGGCTTCCCCGTGGGGAAGCTTTCTTT.